This T cell receptor beta chain comes out of a study of T cell responses to AZD1222 COVID-19 vaccine. Trimming stripped 4 bases from V and 1 base from J, with 7 bases between. The germline V gene encodes CDR1 KGHDR and CDR2 SFDVKD. The CDR3 loop spans 14 amino acids. Study-wide points: Donors in the cohort were predominantly white British and more often female, and clonal diversity was possibly underestimated. A reported finding is that nearly half of spike-specific TCRs target unmutated variant regions. All repertoire sampling was performed exclusively after the peak T cell response.

This clone has only a few counts. Its antigen is unidentified. The assay was immunoSEQ multiplex PCR, and TCRdb's table has in-frame clones only and misses some. The data show 65,000 to 70,000 clones, with roughly 85% seen just once and about 6.1% held by the top ten. The rearrangement joins TRBV24-1 to TRBJ1-5; D gene ambiguous. Specimen: peripheral blood, collected 28 days after the second AZD1222 dose. The TCR sequence derives from an adult who received the AZD1222 COVID-19 vaccine. In DNA form, the CDR3 reads TGTGCCACCAGTGACTACGGAAGCAATCAGCCCCAGCATTTT. Its protein is CATSDYGSNQPQHF.